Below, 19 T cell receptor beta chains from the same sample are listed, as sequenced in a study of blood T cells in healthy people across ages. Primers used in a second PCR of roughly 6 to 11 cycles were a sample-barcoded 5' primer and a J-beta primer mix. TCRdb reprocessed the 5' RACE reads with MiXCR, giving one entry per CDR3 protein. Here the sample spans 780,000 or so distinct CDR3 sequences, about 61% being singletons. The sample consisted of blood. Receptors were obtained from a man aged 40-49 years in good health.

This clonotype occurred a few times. The CDR3 loop is CASSQRTGTTEAFF. CDR3 bases: TGTGCCAGCAGCCAACGGACAGGGACCACTGAAGCTTTCTTT. This sequence joins TRBV14 and TRBJ1-1; 8 nucleotides match TRBD1. Germline loops: CDR1 SGHDN, CDR2 FVKESK. CDR3 length: 14 amino acids. Losses at the gene ends were 2 bases for V and 4 bases for J; bases not matched to a gene: 3.

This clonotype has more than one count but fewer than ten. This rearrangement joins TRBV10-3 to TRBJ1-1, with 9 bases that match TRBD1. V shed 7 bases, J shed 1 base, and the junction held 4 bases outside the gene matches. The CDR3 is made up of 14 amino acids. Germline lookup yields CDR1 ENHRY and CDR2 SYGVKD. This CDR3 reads CAITLDRGNTEAFF. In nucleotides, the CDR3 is TGTGCCATCACCCTGGACAGGGGGAACACTGAAGCTTTCTTT.

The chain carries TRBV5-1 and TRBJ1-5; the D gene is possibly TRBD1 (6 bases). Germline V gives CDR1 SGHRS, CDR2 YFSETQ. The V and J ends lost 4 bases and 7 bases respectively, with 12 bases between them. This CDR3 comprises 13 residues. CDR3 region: CASSEQGSQPQHF. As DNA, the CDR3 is TGCGCCAGCAGCGAACAGGGTAGCCAGCCCCAGCATTTT.

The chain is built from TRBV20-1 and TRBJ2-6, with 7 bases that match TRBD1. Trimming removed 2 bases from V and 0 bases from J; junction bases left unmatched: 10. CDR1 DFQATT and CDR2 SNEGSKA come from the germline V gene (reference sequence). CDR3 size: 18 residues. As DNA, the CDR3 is TGCAGTGCTAGAACCCTTGACAGGGTTAGCTCTGGGGCCAACGTCCTGACTTTC. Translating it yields CSARTLDRVSSGANVLTF.

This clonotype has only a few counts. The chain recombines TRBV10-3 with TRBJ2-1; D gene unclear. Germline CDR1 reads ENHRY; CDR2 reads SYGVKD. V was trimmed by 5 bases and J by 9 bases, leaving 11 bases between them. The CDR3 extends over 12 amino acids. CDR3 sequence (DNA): TGTGCCATCAGTATAGTTCCCCGTGAGCAGTTCTTC. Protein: CAISIVPREQFF.

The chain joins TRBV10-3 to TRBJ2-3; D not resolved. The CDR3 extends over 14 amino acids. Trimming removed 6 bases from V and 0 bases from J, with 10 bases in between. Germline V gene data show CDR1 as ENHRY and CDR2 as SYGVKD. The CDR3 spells CAIRGSFSTDTQYF. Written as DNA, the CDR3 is TGTGCCATCAGGGGCTCCTTTAGCACAGATACGCAGTATTTT.

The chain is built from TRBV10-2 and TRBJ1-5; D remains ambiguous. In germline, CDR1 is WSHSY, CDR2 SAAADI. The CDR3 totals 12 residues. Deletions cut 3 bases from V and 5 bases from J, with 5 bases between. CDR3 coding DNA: TGCGCCAGCAGTGATGGAGATCAGCCCCAGCATTTT. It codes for CASSDGDQPQHF.

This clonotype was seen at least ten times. DNA for the CDR3: TGCAGTGCTAGGGGTAGTGCCGAAGAGACCCAGTACTTC. This codes for CSARGSAEETQYF. V gene TRBV20-1 combines with J gene TRBJ2-5, with no clear D. V lost 3 bases and J lost 3, with 11 bases in between. The germline V gene has CDR1 DFQATT and CDR2 SNEGSKA (reference sequence). The CDR3 is 13 residues long.

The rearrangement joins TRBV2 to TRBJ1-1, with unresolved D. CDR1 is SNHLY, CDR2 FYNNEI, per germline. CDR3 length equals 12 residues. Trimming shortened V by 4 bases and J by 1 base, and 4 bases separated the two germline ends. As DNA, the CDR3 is TGTGCCAGCAGTGGACCGAACACTGAAGCTTTCTTT. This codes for CASSGPNTEAFF.

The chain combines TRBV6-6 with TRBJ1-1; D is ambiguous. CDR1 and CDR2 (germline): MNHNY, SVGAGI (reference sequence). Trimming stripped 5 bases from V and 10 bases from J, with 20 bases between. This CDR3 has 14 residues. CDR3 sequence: CASSDTDILVGAFF. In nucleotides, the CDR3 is TGTGCCAGCAGTGATACCGACATACTCGTGGGAGCTTTCTTT.

The chain's CDR3 is CASSFTSSSETQYF. The CDR3 DNA reads TGTGCCAGCAGCTTTACTAGCAGTTCAGAGACCCAGTACTTC. This chain uses TRBV7-9 with TRBJ2-5, with D maybe TRBD2 (6 bases). The CDR3 length is 14 residues. CDR1 is SEHNR and CDR2 is FQNEAQ in the germline V gene (reference sequence). Trimming shortened V by 3 bases and J by 4 bases, and 12 bases separated the two germline ends.

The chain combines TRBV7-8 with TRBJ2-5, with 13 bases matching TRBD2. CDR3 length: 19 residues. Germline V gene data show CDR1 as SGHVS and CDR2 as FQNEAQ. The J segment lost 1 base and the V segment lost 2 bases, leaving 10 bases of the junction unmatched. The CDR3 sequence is CASSLPGTSGIPLQETQYF. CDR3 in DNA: TGTGCCAGCAGCTTACCGGGGACTAGCGGGATCCCCCTCCAAGAGACCCAGTACTTC.

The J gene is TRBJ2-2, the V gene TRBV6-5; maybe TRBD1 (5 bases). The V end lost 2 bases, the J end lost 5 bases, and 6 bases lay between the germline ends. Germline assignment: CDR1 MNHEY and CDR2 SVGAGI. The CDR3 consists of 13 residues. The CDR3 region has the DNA TGTGCCAGCAGTTACAGGGGTACCGGGGAGCTGTTTTTT. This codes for CASSYRGTGELFF.

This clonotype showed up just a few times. CDR3 amino acids: CASSEGSSSSYEQYF. The CDR3 DNA is TGTGCCAGCAGCGAGGGCAGCAGTAGCTCCTACGAGCAGTACTTC. The chain employs TRBV7-2 and TRBJ2-7; D might be TRBD2 (5 bases). Germline values: CDR1 SGHTA, CDR2 FQGNSA. V was pared by 5 bases and J by 0 bases, with 14 bases between. This CDR3 region has 15 residues. Variable domain in full (rest from reference TRBV7-2 and TRBJ2-7): GAGVSQSPSNKVTEKGKDVELRCDPISGHTALYWYRQSLGQGLEFLIYFQGNSAPDKSGLPSDRFSAERTGGSVSTLTIQRTQQEDSAVYLCASSEGSSSSYEQYFGPGTRLTVT.

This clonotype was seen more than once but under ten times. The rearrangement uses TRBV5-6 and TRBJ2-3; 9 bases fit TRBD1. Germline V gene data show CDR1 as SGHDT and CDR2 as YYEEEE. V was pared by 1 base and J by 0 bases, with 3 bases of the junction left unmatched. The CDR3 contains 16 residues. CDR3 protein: CASSLYGTGSTDTQYF. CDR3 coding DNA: TGTGCCAGCAGCTTGTACGGGACAGGGAGCACAGATACGCAGTATTTT.

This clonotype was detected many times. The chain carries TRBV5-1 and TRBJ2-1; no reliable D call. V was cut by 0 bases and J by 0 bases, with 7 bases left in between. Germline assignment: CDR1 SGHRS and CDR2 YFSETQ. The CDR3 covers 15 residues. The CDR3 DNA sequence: TGCGCCAGCAGCTTGGATCTAAGCTCCTACAATGAGCAGTTCTTC. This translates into CASSLDLSSYNEQFF.

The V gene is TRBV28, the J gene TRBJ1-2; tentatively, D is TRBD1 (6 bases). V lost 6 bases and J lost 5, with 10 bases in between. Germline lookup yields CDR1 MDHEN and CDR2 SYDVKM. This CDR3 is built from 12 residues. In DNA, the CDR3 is TGTGCCAGCAGCAGGGGACGGTATGGCTACACCTTC. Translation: CASSRGRYGYTF.

Here the CDR3 DNA reads TGTGCCATCAGTAGGAACACCGGGGAGCTGTTTTTT. As protein: CAISRNTGELFF. The chain recombines TRBV10-3 with TRBJ2-2; D call uncertain. The ends were cut back, 5 bases at V and 1 base at J, with 2 bases in the middle. CDR1 is ENHRY and CDR2 is SYGVKD in the germline V gene. The length of the CDR3 is 12 residues.

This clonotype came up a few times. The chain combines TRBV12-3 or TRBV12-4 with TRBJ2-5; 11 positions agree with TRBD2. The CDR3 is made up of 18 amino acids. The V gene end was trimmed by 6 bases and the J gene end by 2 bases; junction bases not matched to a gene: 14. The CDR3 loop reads CASSPVVAGGSRQETQYF. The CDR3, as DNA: TGTGCCAGCAGCCCCGTGGTAGCGGGGGGGTCGCGTCAAGAGACCCAGTACTTC.